The following is a T cell receptor beta chain sequence with its context. Its antigen remains undetermined. Within one base of it there is no much larger clone, and no base qualities were kept. The data belong to a study of cytomegalovirus exposure and HLA in healthy donors (dated by TCRdb to about 2017). Context from the whole study: An earlier analysis of about 530 of the donors reported about 280 Gb of sequence data and 117 million unique TCR beta sequences obtained from about 180 million T cells. An early release that covered several hundred HLA-typed donors contained approximately 300 gigabases of sequencing data and tens of millions of unique TCR sequences. The genetic ancestry cluster associated with self-reported Caucasian donors included roughly 84% of the roughly 400 genotyped donors. The study was designed to test whether signatures of past pathogen exposure could be identified by cataloging public T cell receptors. Using immunosequencing, the study profiled T cell repertoires from 666 subjects and related those repertoires to cytomegalovirus serostatus. Along with the roughly 610-subject first cohort, a separate validation cohort of around 120 different subjects was used. To predict cytomegalovirus infection status, the study combined high-throughput TCR immunosequencing, statistical association of individual TCRs with disease status, and machine learning. To study patterns of TCR occurrence, a later analysis re-analyzed previously published TCR beta repertoires from 600 to 750 donors and added high-resolution HLA genotyping. Rather than using new phenotypic data, the later analysis identified candidate immune exposures from TCR beta sequences and from how often those sequences occurred across donors. An earlier analysis of about 620 of the donors applied high-throughput TCR beta sequencing to assess whether each TCR beta V gene segment acted as functional or pseudogenic. Alongside the repertoire data, information on donor age, sex, ethnicity and CMV serostatus was compiled. A later genetic analysis took genome-wide SNP genotypes for about 65% of the 666 donors and used that subset as a discovery cohort. Every repertoire in the discovery cohort had been generated on one and the same sequencing platform. HLA typing covered class I and class II loci at four-digit resolution. Typing coverage varied by locus: roughly 629-630 donors for A, B, C, DRB1 and DQB1; approximately 560 for DQA1; some 610 for DPA1; approximately 470 for DPB1. A handful of DR-DQ haplotypes were handled as single units for association and clustering because linkage in the cohort was strong. Among about 370 genotyped donors of the cohort, an average of around 250,000 unique TCR beta nucleotide sequences was sequenced per donor, of which about 19% were non-productive. On the study overall, not on this receptor specifically: A later analysis associated about 17,000 TCR beta sequences with specific HLA alleles at a false discovery rate of 0.05. Broadly in line with IMGT annotations, most TCR beta V segments showed up in productive rearrangements about 87% or about 30% of the time in an earlier analysis of 450 to 600 of the donors. A later analysis found that most CMV-associated TCR beta chains appeared HLA-restricted, with HLA associations seemingly driven largely by CMV exposure. A further reported finding was that TCR beta sequences accurately predicted the HLA-A and HLA-B alleles for most subjects in the first cohort. In this cohort, only TCR beta chains were sequenced, and detectable features were limited by the absence of alpha or paired-chain data. A later genetic analysis associated a missense DCLRE1C variant with V-gene and J-gene trimming of TCR beta chains, and an independent cohort replicated the association. A few of the identified cytomegalovirus-associated TCR beta chains were confirmed in vitro to be specific for cytomegalovirus antigens. The study gave a list of 150 to 200 TCR beta chains associated with cytomegalovirus. Some IMGT-functional V segments, including TRBV6-2 and TRBV6-3, could not be told apart with the 87-base-pair reads, so those segments were excluded. In a later analysis, the rate of TCR association differed among HLA loci, with DRB1 alleles having the most associated TCRs and HLA-C alleles having the fewest. Sequencing depth was assumed to be roughly uniform across donors in the presence/absence analyses, though that assumption may not hold. A later genetic analysis reported fewer N-insertions in productive TCRs among donors in an Asian-associated ancestry cluster than the approximately 700-donor mean. Strong co-occurrence of HLA alleles, especially DR and DQ, made assigning TCR associations to individual alleles difficult. In both the original and validation cohorts, the classifier was reported to diagnose cytomegalovirus status with high specificity and sensitivity. According to a later analysis, parvovirus B19, influenza, CMV and Epstein-Barr virus appeared linked to several top co-occurrence clusters. The authors suggested that the approach could potentially be extended to other disease states and immunological phenotypes. Most TCR sequences were seen in very few donors, while some public TCRs were found in many individuals. Correlated functional status among segregating V segments might reflect linkage disequilibrium, but an unknown experimental factor could not be ruled out. In a later analysis, HLA-associated TCR beta chains were found to be more clonally expanded and to have lower generation probabilities than equally common non-associated chains. The only immune exposure information available for the cohort was CMV serostatus. About 17 rarely observed V segments, including chromosome 9 orphons, were excluded from the earlier analysis of just under 600 of the donors because counts were too low. Because HLA typing was missing for some donors at each locus, association tests included only the typed subset. A cluster of highly shared sequence variants was judged likely to represent a technical artifact of the sequencing pipeline.

The cohort consisted of approximately 670 healthy bone marrow donors. At the time of sampling, every cohort member was nominally healthy, though immune exposures that went unrecorded were likely present. The donor was CMV seropositive and was included in the group of some 290 seropositive cohort members. A peripheral blood sample was provided by each donor, and peripheral blood mononuclear cells were used for TCR beta sequencing. Genomic DNA was extracted from the blood cell samples with the Qiagen DNeasy Blood Extraction Kit. Library creation used the immunoSEQ multiplex PCR assay. A mixture of 60 forward primers for TCR Vbeta segments and 13 reverse primers for TCR Jbeta segments was used in the multiplex PCR. Amplification of the CDR3 region of rearranged TCR beta genes was performed with a multiplex PCR assay on genomic DNA. The Illumina HiSeq System was used to sequence the amplified TCR beta libraries as 87-base-pair reads. The authors' pipeline ran thus. A later analysis counted about 80 million unique TCR beta chains across the 650 to 800 repertoires, and roughly 9.9 million of these chains were shared by at least two donors. A nearest-neighbor algorithm error-corrected the raw reads and collapsed the reads into unique sequences, merging closely related sequences to remove PCR and sequencing errors. Alignment of CDR3 sequences to IMGT reference sequences was used to assign V, D and J gene segments. For a sequence to be retained, a match of at least six nucleotides to both a V gene segment and a J gene segment was required. A rearrangement was called productive if the CDR3 had no stop codons and remained in frame with V and J, and every other rearrangement was called non-productive. Following IMGT convention, CDR3 was defined as the stretch from the second conserved V-encoded cysteine up to the conserved J-encoded phenylalanine. Sequences without an unambiguous match to a single V gene segment were excluded from the earlier analysis of a few hundred of the donors. In an earlier analysis of some 590 of the donors, a V segment was called functional when productive rearrangements were above 56.7%, and segregating when the standard deviation between donors exceeded 5%. A statistical classification framework was built for diagnosing cytomegalovirus status from the catalog of TCR beta chain sequences. In a later analysis, TCR nucleotide sequences were compared against IMGT/GENE-DB human TR gene sequences so that V and J genes could be assigned. The TCRdist pipeline was used in a later analysis to assign CDR3 sequences and most-parsimonious VDJ recombination scenarios. In a later analysis, each TCR beta chain was defined by its CDR3 amino acid sequence together with its V-gene family, and reads without a unique V-gene family were excluded. A later analysis removed over 500 highly shared, low-generation-probability nucleotide sequences to deal with suspected cross-contamination and a sequencing artifact. A later analysis calculated a clonal expansion index for each public chain from normalized within-repertoire ranks of inferred template counts. In a later analysis, generation probabilities were computed with a VDJ recombination model fitted to out-of-frame rearrangements, and the resulting probabilities were checked against IGoR. In a later analysis, hypergeometric tests were used to score TCR-TCR, TCR-HLA and TCR-CMV co-occurrence, with a repertoire-size bias correction applied to TCR pairs. A later analysis estimated false discovery rates by permuting HLA or CMV assignments 20 times. In a later analysis, co-occurring TCRs were grouped using DBSCAN, with TCRdist sequence similarity added in when clustering inside HLA-allele-positive subsets. Repertoires with fewer than 30,000 or more than 120,000 public chains, plus five repertoires with anomalous nucleotide sharing, were excluded from co-occurrence clustering. TCRdb stores this immuneACCESS table with in-frame sequences only. Part of the clones is absent; in the studies checked, under half of the shortfall reflects unresolved V genes, and no reason is known for the rest. V, J and clone size were drawn from that table, and D and trimming were deduced from the DNA. In this sample the table shows 170,000 or so clones, 77% of which occur a single time. Approximately 3.7% of the sample belongs to the ten largest clones.

At the junction V is shortened by 7 bases and J by 2 bases, with 17 bases in between. From a lookup of the germline V gene (reference sequence), CDR1 and CDR2 are LNHDA and SQIVND. The CDR3, cysteine through phenylalanine, is 16 amino acids long. Only the CDR3 part of the read is kept: 48 bases, read in frame from the first base. The receptor chain draws on TRBV19 and TRBJ2-2, with TRBD1 perhaps the D gene, on 6 matching bases. Sequenced input: PBMCs. The receptor's source is a woman aged 60-75 years in good health and CMV-seropositive. The CDR3 region: CASNTNRDANTGELFF. The nucleotide sequence reads as follows: TGTGCCAGTAATACGAACAGGGACGCCAACACCGGGGAGCTGTTTTTT.